This TCR beta chain came from a study of blood T cell repertoires in COVID-19. Study-wide context: The United States, Italy and Spain were the sources of the acute and convalescent COVID-19 samples. The analysed material was cDNA or gDNA that came from T cells, B-cell-depleted T cells, or PBMCs.

Sequenced by immunoSEQ multiplex PCR; TCRdb stores in-frame clones only, minus some. The table lists 150,000 to 200,000 clones, 70% to 85% of them singletons. The ends were cut back, 0 bases at V and 8 bases at J, with 13 bases in the middle. Germline CDR1 reads GTSNPN; CDR2 reads SVGIG (reference sequence). The CDR3 sequence is 13 residues long. This sequence was found in a man in his fifties or sixties who had recovered from COVID-19. The chain is built from TRBV30 and TRBJ1-2; D unresolved. The specimen sequenced was PBMCs or T cells enriched from blood (not recorded which). CDR3 sequence reads: CAWSVGFSRGYTF. The CDR3 DNA reads TGTGCCTGGAGTGTTGGATTTAGCCGCGGCTACACCTTC.